The 7 T cell receptor beta chains reported below all come from one sample, sequenced in a study of T-cell reconstitution after alpha-beta-depleted transplantation in children. TCRbeta library preparation incorporated unique molecular identifiers. MiXCR, applied by TCRdb to the PCR reads, yields one record per CDR3 protein. The sample has about 400,000 distinct CDR3 sequences; about a fifth are singletons. The source was PBMCs from the stem cell graft donor, collected from the stem cell graft. The receptors derive from a human donor who donated a stem cell graft to a child with acute myeloid leukemia.

This clonotype was observed once. The chain couples TRBV11-2 to TRBJ2-1, with 11 bases matching TRBD2. CDR3 length: 19 residues. CDR1 SGHAT and CDR2 FQNNGV come from the germline V gene. V was clipped by 0 bases and J by 4 bases; unmatched bases: 11. This chain's CDR3 is CASSLDSLAGGRPYNEQFF. The CDR3 bases are TGTGCCAGCAGCTTAGATAGTCTAGCGGGAGGACGACCTTACAATGAGCAGTTCTTC.

This clonotype came up many times. The rearrangement joins TRBV12-3 or TRBV12-4 to TRBJ2-1, with TRBD2 identical over 10 bases. This CDR3 comprises 17 residues. The ends lost 6 bases at V and 0 bases at J; junction bases unmatched: 8. The DNA for the CDR3 is TGTGCCAGCAGCGGGACTAGCGTCTCAAGCTCCTACAATGAGCAGTTCTTC. Translated: CASSGTSVSSSYNEQFF.

The V call is TRBV27, the J call TRBJ2-2; 8 nucleotides align to TRBD2. Germline V lookup: CDR1 MNHEY, CDR2 SMNVEV (reference sequence). V shed 7 bases and J 6 bases; nucleotides not matched to a gene: 13. This CDR3 has 16 amino acids. DNA of the CDR3: TGTGCCAGCACCTTGGGTGCGGGAGGCGGGTCCGGGGAGCTGTTTTTT. As protein: CASTLGAGGGSGELFF.

The chain uses TRBV30 and TRBJ1-4; 9 positions agree with TRBD1. The J segment lost 5 bases and the V segment lost 5 bases, leaving 9 bases of the junction unmatched. The length of the CDR3 is 15 residues. The germline V gene encodes CDR1 GTSNPN and CDR2 SVGIG (reference sequence). CDR3: CAWSNFGQGNEKLFF. In DNA form, the CDR3 reads TGTGCCTGGTCCAACTTTGGACAGGGGAATGAAAAACTGTTTTTT.

This sequence joins TRBV3-1 and TRBJ2-1; D gene ambiguous. The germline gives CDR1 LGHDT, CDR2 YNNKEL (reference sequence). This CDR3 is built from 13 residues. V lost 0 bases to trimming and J lost 10 bases, with 10 bases between them. The CDR3 DNA is TGTGCCAGCAGCCAAGATCGCCGCGGCGAGCAGTTCTTC. It specifies CASSQDRRGEQFF.

In its sample, this clonotype was seen once. The V and J genes are TRBV7-8 and TRBJ2-7; 9 bases align to TRBD1. The CDR3 is 17 residues long. Per germline, CDR1 SGHVS and CDR2 FQNEAQ. V was pared by 5 bases and J by 3 bases, with 14 bases of the junction left unmatched. The CDR3 region has the DNA TGTGCCAGCAGCCATGCCGGGACAGGGAACTTCTACTACGAGCAGTACTTC. Its translation: CASSHAGTGNFYYEQYF. The entire variable domain, with the rest obtained from reference TRBV7-8 and TRBJ2-7, is as follows: GAGVSQSPRYKVAKRGQDVALRCDPISGHVSLFWYQQALGQGPEFLTYFQNEAQLDKSGLPSDRFFAERPEGSVSTLKIQRTQQEDSAVYLCASSHAGTGNFYYEQYFGPGTRLTVT.

The gene calls are TRBV11-2 and TRBJ1-5, with no clear D. The CDR3 is made up of 15 amino acids. V gave up 1 base and J gave up 6 bases, with 13 bases separating them. Germline V CDR1 and CDR2: SGHAT, FQNNGV. The CDR3 coding sequence is TGTGCCAGCAGCTTAGTAGGGAACAGAGGTCAGCCCCAGCATTTT. Translation: CASSLVGNRGQPQHF.